Below, 24 T cell receptor beta chains from the same sample are listed, as sequenced in a study of CXCR3-negative and CXCR3-positive naive CD8 T cells. Study-level results: CXCR3-positive naive cells had TRB CDR3s that were more hydrophobic than CXCR3-negative naive cells had.

These TCRs' antigens remain unknown. The method, 5' RACE with UMI labels, was used to prepare the TRB cDNA libraries. TCRdb reworked the 5' RACE reads into one entry per CDR3 protein, no DNA. The sample table includes some 150,000 distinct CDR3 sequences. The sample consisted of naive CXCR3+ CD8+ T cells from blood. Indicated subset: CD45RO-CCR7+CD27+CD95- naive CD8+ T cells expressing CXCR3 (TNR3+). The origin of the receptors is a human donor in good health. Some clones in this sample may be carry-over from other donors' samples.

V gene TRBV6-5 combines with J gene TRBJ1-2; TCRdb's D gene call, TRBD1, goes unchecked for lack of DNA. The CDR3 runs to 11 residues. The germline V gene encodes CDR1 MNHEY and CDR2 SVGAGI. CDR3 sequence: CVTGQIYGYTF.

The rearrangement uses TRBV7-9 and TRBJ2-5. The CDR3 covers 12 residues. Germline CDR1 SEHNR, CDR2 FQNEAQ (reference sequence). The CDR3 here is CASSLAGETQYF.

The chain employs TRBV5-1 and TRBJ2-1. The CDR3 extends over 12 amino acids. Germline lookup yields CDR1 SGHRS and CDR2 YFSETQ. CDR3 sequence: CASSELDNEQFF.

The genes are TRBV14 and TRBJ1-1. CDR1 SGHDN and CDR2 FVKESK come from the germline V gene. This CDR3 is 14 amino acids long. This chain's CDR3 is CASSQEVGIPEAFF.

The CDR3 is CSARTSGSHEQYF. The rearrangement uses TRBV20-1 and TRBJ2-7; TCRdb proposes TRBD2, but this gene call is untestable without DNA. The V gene's germline CDR1 is DFQATT and CDR2 SNEGSKA (reference sequence). The CDR3 contains 13 residues.

The V call is TRBV7-9, the J call TRBJ2-3. The CDR3 covers 13 residues. Germline values: CDR1 SEHNR, CDR2 FQNEAQ (reference sequence). This chain's CDR3 is CASSQPGADTQYF.

This chain connects TRBV11-2 to TRBJ2-3; as DNA is missing, the TRBD2 call by TCRdb cannot be tested. The germline CDR1 and CDR2 sequences are SGHAT and FQNNGV. The CDR3 runs to 13 residues. CDR3 amino acids: CASSRWEEDTQYF.

This chain uses TRBV5-4 with TRBJ2-3. CDR3 length equals 13 residues. Germline CDR1 is SGHNT and CDR2 is YYREEE (reference sequence). The CDR3 here is CASSLAAEDTQYF.

The J gene is TRBJ2-2, the V gene TRBV11-2; the D gene TCRdb calls, TRBD1, cannot be checked with no DNA. The germline CDR1 and CDR2 sequences are SGHAT and FQNNGV. The CDR3 extends over 20 amino acids. The CDR3 is CASSSIPGDRSSKNTGELFF.

The chain links TRBV29-1 to TRBJ1-2. In germline, CDR1 is SQVTM, CDR2 ANQGSEA. There are 12 residues in the CDR3. CDR3: CSVEDETYGCTF.

The gene calls are TRBV7-2 and TRBJ2-1. This CDR3 is 13 amino acids long. The germline V gene has CDR1 SGHTA and CDR2 FQGNSA. The CDR3 is CASRPSANNEQFF.

This chain connects TRBV12-3 or TRBV12-4 to TRBJ2-1; without DNA, the TCRdb call of TRBD1 cannot be checked. The CDR3 totals 16 residues. Here the CDR3 reads CASRSGEGVLYNEQFF.

This rearrangement joins TRBV29-1 to TRBJ1-1; TCRdb selects TRBD1, and the lack of DNA leaves this call unchecked. CDR1 is SQVTM and CDR2 is ANQGSEA in the germline V gene. This CDR3 has 14 residues. The chain's CDR3 is CSVEEGVVGTEAFF.

The chain has TRBV28 and TRBJ2-2; TCRdb's D gene call, TRBD2, goes unchecked for lack of DNA. The CDR3 loop spans 14 amino acids. Germline V gene data show CDR1 as MDHEN and CDR2 as SYDVKM. The CDR3 reads CASTVGGGPGELFF. Combining the CDR3 with reference TRBV28 and TRBJ2-2 gives the whole variable domain DVKVTQSSRYLVKRTGEKVFLECVQDMDHENMFWYRQDPGLGLRLIYFSYDVKMKEKGDIPEGYSVSREKKERFSLILESASTNQTSMYLCASTVGGGPGELFFGEGSRLTVL.

This chain connects TRBV6-5 to TRBJ2-6; TCRdb's assignment of TRBD1 cannot be checked, as there is no DNA. From germline, CDR1 is MNHEY and CDR2 SVGAGI. The CDR3 sequence is 17 residues long. The CDR3 loop reads CASARDRISSGANVLTF.

The rearrangement links TRBV6-5 to TRBJ1-3; TCRdb reports TRBD1, a call that lacks DNA to check it against. This CDR3 is built from 16 residues. In germline, CDR1 is MNHEY, CDR2 SVGAGI. The chain's CDR3 is CASSPGQYPSGNTIYF.

The V gene is TRBV4-1, the J gene TRBJ1-5. Germline values: CDR1 MGHRA, CDR2 YSYEKL. This CDR3 region has 15 residues. The chain's CDR3 is CASSQEGRSNQPQHF.

The chain employs TRBV11-2 and TRBJ2-2. Germline values: CDR1 SGHAT, CDR2 FQNNGV. The CDR3 has 14 residues. The CDR3 region is CASSLGPGGGELFF.

The chain carries TRBV7-9 and TRBJ2-1; TCRdb proposes TRBD1, but this gene call is untestable without DNA. The CDR3 sequence is 16 residues long. CDR1 is SEHNR, CDR2 FQNEAQ, per germline (reference sequence). CDR3 sequence reads: CASSTVDRGRYNEQFF.

The chain is built from TRBV28 and TRBJ2-3; TCRdb calls TRBD2, which cannot be checked without DNA. CDR1 is MDHEN, CDR2 SYDVKM, per germline. The CDR3 consists of 13 residues. CDR3 amino acids: CASMGRETDTQYF.

The rearrangement links TRBV7-9 to TRBJ2-2; without DNA, the TCRdb call of TRBD1 cannot be checked. The CDR3 has 14 residues. Germline CDR1 and CDR2: SEHNR and FQNEAQ (reference sequence). CDR3 region: CASSPREPDGELFF.

V usage is TRBV5-6 and J usage is TRBJ2-7. This CDR3 has 12 residues. Germline CDR1 is SGHDT and CDR2 is YYEEEE. The CDR3 loop is CASSGTPYEQYF.

The V and J genes are TRBV20-1 and TRBJ2-3; TCRdb proposes TRBD2, but this gene call is untestable without DNA. This CDR3 is 15 amino acids long. Germline assignment: CDR1 DFQATT and CDR2 SNEGSKA (reference sequence). The CDR3 spells CSAIPTTVSTDTQYF.

This chain uses TRBV3-1 with TRBJ2-3; the D call of TRBD2 rests on TCRdb alone, since no DNA is present to check it. CDR3 length: 16 residues. Germline V CDR1 and CDR2: LGHDT, YNNKEL (reference sequence). CDR3 sequence reads: CASSHGLAGPTDTQYF.